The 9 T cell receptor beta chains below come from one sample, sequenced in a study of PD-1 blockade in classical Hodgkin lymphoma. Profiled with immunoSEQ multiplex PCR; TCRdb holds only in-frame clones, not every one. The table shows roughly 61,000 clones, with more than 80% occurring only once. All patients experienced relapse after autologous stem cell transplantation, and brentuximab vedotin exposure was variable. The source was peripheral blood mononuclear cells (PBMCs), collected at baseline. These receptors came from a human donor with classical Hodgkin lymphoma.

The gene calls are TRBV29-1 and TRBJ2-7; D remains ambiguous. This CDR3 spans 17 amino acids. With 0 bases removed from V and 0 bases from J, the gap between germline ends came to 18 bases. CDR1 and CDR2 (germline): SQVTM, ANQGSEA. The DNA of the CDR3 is TGCAGCGTTGAAGATCATGAAGGCTCCGCAATCTCCTACGAGCAGTACTTC. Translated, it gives CSVEDHEGSAISYEQYF.

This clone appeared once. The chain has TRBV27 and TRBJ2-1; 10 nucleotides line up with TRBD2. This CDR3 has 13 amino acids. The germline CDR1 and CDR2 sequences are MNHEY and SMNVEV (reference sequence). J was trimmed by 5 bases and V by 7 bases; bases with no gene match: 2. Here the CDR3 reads CASKRGGDNEQFF. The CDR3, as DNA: TGTGCCAGCAAGCGGGGGGGCGACAATGAGCAGTTCTTC.

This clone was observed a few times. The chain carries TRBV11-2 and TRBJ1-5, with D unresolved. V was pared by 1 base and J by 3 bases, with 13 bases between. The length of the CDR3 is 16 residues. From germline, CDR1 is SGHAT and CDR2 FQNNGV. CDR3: CASSLGPFSTNQPQHF. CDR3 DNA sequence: TGTGCCAGCAGCTTAGGGCCTTTCTCCACCAATCAGCCCCAGCATTTT.

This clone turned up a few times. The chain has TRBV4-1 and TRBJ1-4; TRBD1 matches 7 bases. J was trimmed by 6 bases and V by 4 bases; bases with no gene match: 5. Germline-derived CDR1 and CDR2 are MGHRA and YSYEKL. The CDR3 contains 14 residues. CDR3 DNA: TGCGCCAGCAGCCCTGGGCAGGGGGATGAAAAACTGTTTTTT. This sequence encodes CASSPGQGDEKLFF.

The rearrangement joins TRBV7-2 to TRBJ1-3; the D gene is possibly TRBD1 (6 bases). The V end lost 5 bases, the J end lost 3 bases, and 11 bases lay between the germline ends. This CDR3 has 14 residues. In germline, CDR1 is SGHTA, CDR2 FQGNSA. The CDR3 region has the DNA TGTGCCAGCAGCCTTGGACAGCTTGGAAACACCATATATTTT. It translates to CASSLGQLGNTIYF.

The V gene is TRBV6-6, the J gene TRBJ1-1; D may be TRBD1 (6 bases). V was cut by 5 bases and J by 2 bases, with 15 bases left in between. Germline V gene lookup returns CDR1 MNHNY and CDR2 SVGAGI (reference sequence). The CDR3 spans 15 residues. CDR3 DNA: TGTGCCAGCAGTACAAGGGGGGGTCCCAACACTGAAGCTTTCTTT. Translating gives CASSTRGGPNTEAFF.

The CDR3 DNA follows: TGTGCCAGCATGGCTCGGGGGGGGACCGGGGAGCTGTTTTTT. Translated: CASMARGGTGELFF. The chain couples TRBV2 to TRBJ2-2; TRBD2 matches at 8 bases. The germline V gene encodes CDR1 SNHLY and CDR2 FYNNEI. After removal of 7 bases from V and 5 bases from J, the junction contained 6 bases not matched to a gene. CDR3 length equals 14 residues.

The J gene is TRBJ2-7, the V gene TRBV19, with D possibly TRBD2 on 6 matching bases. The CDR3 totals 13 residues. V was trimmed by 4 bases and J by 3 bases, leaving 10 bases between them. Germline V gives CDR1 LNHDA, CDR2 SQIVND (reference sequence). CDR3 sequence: CASSRGGNYEQYF. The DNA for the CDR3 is TGTGCCAGTAGTAGGGGCGGGAACTACGAGCAGTACTTC.

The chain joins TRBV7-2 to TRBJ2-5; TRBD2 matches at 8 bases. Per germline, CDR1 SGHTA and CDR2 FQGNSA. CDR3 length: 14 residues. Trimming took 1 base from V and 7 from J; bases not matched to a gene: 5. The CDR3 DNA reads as TGTGCCAGCAGCTTAGGTCGGGGGGGCCTGACCCAGTACTTC. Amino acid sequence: CASSLGRGGLTQYF.